The 22 T cell receptor beta chains listed next were all sequenced from one sample in a study of T cell repertoires in cytomegalovirus infection. From the reads, TCRdb called clonotypes with MiXCR, one entry per CDR3 protein. The sample shows hundreds of thousands of distinct CDR3 sequences, approximately 10% of them seen only once. Sequencing used PBMCs. Receptors were obtained from a human donor in good health (CMV status not recorded). Some clones in this sample may be carry-over from other donors' samples.

The rearrangement uses TRBV7-9 and TRBJ2-7, with TRBD2 matching 13 bases. Germline V CDR1 and CDR2: SEHNR, FQNEAQ (reference sequence). After removal of 5 bases from V and 0 bases from J, the junction contained 16 bases not matched to a gene. The CDR3 runs to 20 residues. For the CDR3, the DNA is TGTGCCAGCAGCCCTCCACAAGGGTCGACTAGCGGGGGGTACTCCTACGAGCAGTACTTC. This gives the protein CASSPPQGSTSGGYSYEQYF.

This clonotype was seen ten or more times. V is TRBV4-1 and J is TRBJ2-7, with 7 bases lining up with TRBD1. The germline V gene has CDR1 MGHRA and CDR2 YSYEKL. The CDR3 is 14 amino acids. Trimming cost V 3 bases and J 3 bases; bases outside gene matches: 5. The CDR3 spells CASSQVGQNYEQYF. CDR3 nucleotide sequence: TGCGCCAGCAGCCAGGTGGGACAGAACTACGAGCAGTACTTC.

This clonotype has just a few counts. The V and J genes are TRBV19 and TRBJ1-4; D is ambiguous. Per germline, CDR1 LNHDA and CDR2 SQIVND (reference sequence). The CDR3 sequence is 13 residues long. V was shortened by 5 bases and J by 5 bases, with 9 bases between the two germline ends. The CDR3 DNA reads as TGTGCCAGTAGTCCCCCGCCCAATGAAAAACTGTTTTTT. This encodes CASSPPPNEKLFF.

This clonotype showed up many times. V gene TRBV28 combines with J gene TRBJ2-7; 8 positions agree with TRBD2. This CDR3 has 13 residues. Germline V gives CDR1 MDHEN, CDR2 SYDVKM. The DNA of the CDR3 is TGTGCACTGCGGGGGGACTCCTCCTACGAGCAGTACTTC. Its translation is CALRGDSSYEQYF.

Ten or more counts support this clonotype. The chain uses TRBV4-1 and TRBJ1-5; D is unresolved. Deletions cut 4 bases from V and 2 bases from J, with 12 bases between. CDR3 length: 15 amino acids. Germline V gives CDR1 MGHRA, CDR2 YSYEKL. This CDR3 is CASSLSWGGNQPQHF. CDR3 in DNA: TGCGCCAGCAGCCTTTCATGGGGTGGCAATCAGCCCCAGCATTTT.

This clonotype was recorded at least ten times. The chain uses TRBV4-1 and TRBJ2-7, with 11 bases fitting TRBD2. Germline V CDR1 and CDR2: MGHRA, YSYEKL. V lost 4 bases and J lost 2; bases outside the gene matches: 4. There are 15 residues in the CDR3. CDR3 amino acids: CASSRLAGGAYEQYF. CDR3 DNA sequence: TGCGCCAGCAGCCGGCTAGCGGGAGGCGCCTACGAGCAGTACTTC.

On this clonotype itself: Possible read error: a much larger clone is one base away. The gene calls are TRBV11-2 and TRBJ1-4; TRBD1 matches at 10 bases. The CDR3 consists of 16 residues. V lost 5 bases and J lost 12; bases outside the gene matches: 15. Germline values: CDR1 SGHAT, CDR2 FQNNGV. The CDR3 DNA reads TGTGCCAGCAGCGCCTACCCCGGGACAGGGGAGGAAGAACTGTTTTTT. Its protein product is CASSAYPGTGEEELFF.

This clonotype was seen many times. V is TRBV7-9 and J is TRBJ1-5, with TRBD1 matching over 9 bases. Trimming cost V 5 bases and J 1 base; bases outside gene matches: 6. This CDR3 comprises 16 residues. Germline V CDR1 and CDR2: SEHNR, FQNEAQ (reference sequence). The CDR3 sequence is CASSHGTGFSNQPQHF. In DNA, the CDR3 is TGTGCCAGCAGCCATGGGACAGGGTTCAGCAATCAGCCCCAGCATTTT.

This clonotype has at least ten counts. In nucleotides, the CDR3 is TGTGCCAGCAGCTTAGGTCCAGGCGACTATGGCTACACCTTC. Its translation: CASSLGPGDYGYTF. This sequence joins TRBV7-8 and TRBJ1-2; D gene unclear. The ends were cut back, 1 base at V and 3 bases at J, with 9 bases in the middle. Germline CDR1 SGHVS, CDR2 FQNEAQ. The CDR3 is 14 residues long.

This clonotype appeared a few times. An end of the junction differs from the germline gene, which may be a read error. V and J are TRBV11-1 and TRBJ2-1; D not resolved. CDR3 size: 11 residues. Germline CDR1 SGHAT, CDR2 FQDESV (reference sequence). CDR3 region: CASSSYDEQFF. DNA of the CDR3: TGTGCCAGCAGCTCCTACGATGAGCAGTTCTTC.

This chain uses TRBV20-1 with TRBJ2-7; D uncertain. Germline V gene data show CDR1 as DFQATT and CDR2 as SNEGSKA (reference sequence). The CDR3 sequence is 12 residues long. V was trimmed by 3 bases and J by 3 bases, leaving 9 bases between them. For the CDR3, the DNA is TGCAGTGCTAGCTTAGGGCGCTACGAGCAGTACTTC. Amino acid sequence: CSASLGRYEQYF.

This clonotype was recorded a few times. This chain links TRBV30 with TRBJ1-4, with D possibly TRBD1 on 5 matching bases. Trimming took off 2 bases at V and 4 bases at J, with 11 bases between the two ends. CDR1 is GTSNPN, CDR2 SVGIG, per germline (reference sequence). The CDR3 runs 14 residues. The CDR3 nucleotides read TGTGCCTGGAGTCAACAGGACCTTAATGAAAAACTGTTTTTT. This gives the protein CAWSQQDLNEKLFF. Full variable domain (remainder filled in from reference TRBV30 and TRBJ1-4): SQTIHQWPATLVQPVGSPLSLECTVEGTSNPNLYWYRQAAGRGLQLLFYSVGIGQISSEVPQNLSASRPQDRQFILSSKKLLLSDSGFYLCAWSQQDLNEKLFFGSGTQLSVL.

The genes are TRBV9 and TRBJ1-1; 8 nucleotides agree with TRBD1. The V gene end was trimmed by 4 bases and the J gene end by 1 base; junction bases not matched to a gene: 6. The CDR3 is made up of 15 amino acids. Looked up from germline, CDR1 is SGDLS and CDR2 is YYNGEE. The CDR3, as DNA: TGTGCCAGCAGCTCCGGACAGGGCGGGAACACTGAAGCTTTCTTT. Translating gives CASSSGQGGNTEAFF.

For this clonotype: A much larger clone lies one base from this, so it may be a read error. The chain joins TRBV28 to TRBJ1-2; 8 bases are a match to TRBD1. The germline CDR1 and CDR2 sequences are MDHEN and SYDVKM. The CDR3 has 15 amino acids. V shed 10 bases, J shed 0 bases, and the junction held 10 bases outside the gene matches. CDR3 nucleotide sequence: TGTGCCATCCAACCCGGGACAGGCGCTAACTATGGCTACACCTTC. As protein: CAIQPGTGANYGYTF.

This clonotype has a count of ten or more. This chain connects TRBV6-6 to TRBJ1-5, with 8 bases identical to TRBD1. The V gene end was trimmed by 7 bases and the J gene end by 6 bases; junction bases not matched to a gene: 17. CDR1 is MNHNY and CDR2 is SVGAGI in the germline V gene (reference sequence). This CDR3 contains 17 residues. In DNA, the CDR3 is TGTGCCAGCATCAACAGGGGGGGACAGTCCGTTAGTCAGCCCCAGCATTTT. Protein product: CASINRGGQSVSQPQHF.

This clonotype came up many times. The chain has TRBV19 and TRBJ1-1; no firm D call. The CDR3 totals 13 residues. Trimming pared 4 bases from V and 1 base from J, leaving 7 bases between. The germline gives CDR1 LNHDA, CDR2 SQIVND (reference sequence). The CDR3 nucleotides read TGTGCCAGTAGTAACCAGAGGAACACTGAAGCTTTCTTT. It yields the protein CASSNQRNTEAFF.

This clonotype has a handful of counts. The rearrangement uses TRBV10-3 and TRBJ1-1; D gene ambiguous. This CDR3 has 14 amino acids. Trimming pared 8 bases from V and 0 bases from J, leaving 13 bases between. Germline V gene data show CDR1 as ENHRY and CDR2 as SYGVKD. The CDR3 nucleotides read TGTGCCATCCTAAAGTCCGGGGTGAACACTGAAGCTTTCTTT. Its translation: CAILKSGVNTEAFF.

At least ten counts were recorded for this clonotype. The rearrangement joins TRBV7-2 to TRBJ2-1, with 7 bases matching TRBD2. Germline CDR1 SGHTA, CDR2 FQGNSA. This CDR3 contains 16 residues. V lost 5 bases, J lost 3 bases, and 10 bases stayed unmatched. CDR3 nucleotide sequence: TGTGCCAGCAGCCCGGGTGTGCGGGGGATCTACAATGAGCAGTTCTTC. Residues: CASSPGVRGIYNEQFF.

The V and J genes are TRBV10-3 and TRBJ1-2, with TRBD1 identical over 7 bases. Trimming at V came to 2 bases and at J to 4 bases, leaving 13 bases not matched to a gene. The CDR3 totals 17 residues. Germline V CDR1 and CDR2: ENHRY, SYGVKD. In nucleotides, the CDR3 is TGTGCCATCAGTGAGAACTCAGGACAGGTTGTCAGCTATGGCTACACCTTC. It specifies CAISENSGQVVSYGYTF.

This clonotype was found a few times. The V call is TRBV7-9, the J call TRBJ2-1; D is undetermined. The V and J ends lost 3 bases and 4 bases respectively, with 7 bases between them. Germline V lookup: CDR1 SEHNR, CDR2 FQNEAQ (reference sequence). The CDR3 runs 13 residues. The CDR3 is CASSFQVYNEQFF. CDR3 nucleotides: TGTGCCAGCAGCTTCCAGGTTTACAATGAGCAGTTCTTC.

This clonotype has ten or more counts. The chain recombines TRBV24-1 with TRBJ2-2; tentatively, D is TRBD2 (5 bases). The CDR3 is 15 residues long. From germline, CDR1 is KGHDR and CDR2 SFDVKD. Trimming cost V 0 bases and J 5 bases, with 9 bases left between them. CDR3 in DNA: TGTGCCACCAGTGATTTGCCCTGGAGGACCGGGGAGCTGTTTTTT. Its translation: CATSDLPWRTGELFF.

This clonotype has a count of ten or more. The chain employs TRBV7-3 and TRBJ2-2; D might be TRBD1 or TRBD2, each matching 7 bases. The germline V and J ends were trimmed by 5 bases and 6 bases, with 16 bases remaining between them. CDR1 SGHTA and CDR2 FQGTGA come from the germline V gene. This CDR3 comprises 15 residues. CDR3 in amino acids: CASSPGGQGAGELFF. The CDR3 bases are TGTGCCAGCAGCCCGGGGGGCCAGGGGGCCGGGGAGCTGTTTTTT.